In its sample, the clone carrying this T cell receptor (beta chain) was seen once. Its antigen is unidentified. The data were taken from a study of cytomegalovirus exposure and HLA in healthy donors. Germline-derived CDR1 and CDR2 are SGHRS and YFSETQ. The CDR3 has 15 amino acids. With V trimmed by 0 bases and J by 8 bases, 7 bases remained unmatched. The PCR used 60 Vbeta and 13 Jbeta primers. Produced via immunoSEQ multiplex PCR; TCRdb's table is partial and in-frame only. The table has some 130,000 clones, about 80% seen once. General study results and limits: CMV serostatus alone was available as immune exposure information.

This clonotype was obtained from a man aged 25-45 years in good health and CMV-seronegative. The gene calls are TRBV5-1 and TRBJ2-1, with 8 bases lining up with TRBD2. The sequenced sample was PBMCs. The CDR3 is CASSLVAGSWYEQFF. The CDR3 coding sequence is TGCGCCAGCAGCTTGGTAGCGGGGTCGTGGTATGAGCAGTTCTTC.